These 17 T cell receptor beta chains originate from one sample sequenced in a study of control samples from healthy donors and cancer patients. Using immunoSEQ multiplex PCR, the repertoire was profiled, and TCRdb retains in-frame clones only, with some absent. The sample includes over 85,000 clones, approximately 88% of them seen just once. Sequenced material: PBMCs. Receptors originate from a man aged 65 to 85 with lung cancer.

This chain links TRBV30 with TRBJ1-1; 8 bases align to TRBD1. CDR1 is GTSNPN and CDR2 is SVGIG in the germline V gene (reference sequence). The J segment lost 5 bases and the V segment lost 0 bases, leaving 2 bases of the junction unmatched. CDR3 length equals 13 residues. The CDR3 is CAWSVRQGTEAFF. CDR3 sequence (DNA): TGTGCCTGGAGTGTACGACAGGGGACTGAAGCTTTCTTT. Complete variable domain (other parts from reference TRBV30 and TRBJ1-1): SQTIHQWPATLVQPVGSPLSLECTVEGTSNPNLYWYRQAAGRGLQLLFYSVGIGQISSEVPQNLSASRPQDRQFILSSKKLLLSDSGFYLCAWSVRQGTEAFFGQGTRLTVV.

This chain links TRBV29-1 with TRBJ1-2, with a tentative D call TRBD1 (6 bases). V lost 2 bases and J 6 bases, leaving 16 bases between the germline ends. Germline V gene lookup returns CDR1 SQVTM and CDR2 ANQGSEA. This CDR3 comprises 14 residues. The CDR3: CSVERKGEGNGYTF. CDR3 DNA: TGCAGCGTTGAACGCAAGGGGGAAGGGAATGGCTACACCTTC.

The CDR3 DNA is TGTGCCAGCAGCTTGGGGGGTCAGCCTTATGGCTACACCTTC. Amino acid sequence: CASSLGGQPYGYTF. This rearrangement joins TRBV5-4 to TRBJ1-2; no definite D call. With 0 bases removed from V and 5 bases from J, the gap between germline ends came to 11 bases. The CDR3 runs to 14 residues. CDR1 and CDR2 from the germline V gene are SGHNT and YYREEE (reference sequence).

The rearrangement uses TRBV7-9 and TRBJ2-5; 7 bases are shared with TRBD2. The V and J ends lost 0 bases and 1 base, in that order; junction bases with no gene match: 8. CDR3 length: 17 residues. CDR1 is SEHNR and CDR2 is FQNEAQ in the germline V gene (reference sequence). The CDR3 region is CASSLAHGSGSQETQYF. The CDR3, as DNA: TGTGCCAGCAGCTTAGCGCATGGTAGCGGGTCCCAAGAGACCCAGTACTTC.

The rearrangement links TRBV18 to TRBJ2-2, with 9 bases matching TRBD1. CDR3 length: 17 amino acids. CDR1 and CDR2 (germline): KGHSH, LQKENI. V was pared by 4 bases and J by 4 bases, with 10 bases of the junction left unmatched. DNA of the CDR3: TGTGCCAGCTCACGACCGGGACAGGGCGGTTTCACCGGGGAGCTGTTTTTT. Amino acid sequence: CASSRPGQGGFTGELFF.

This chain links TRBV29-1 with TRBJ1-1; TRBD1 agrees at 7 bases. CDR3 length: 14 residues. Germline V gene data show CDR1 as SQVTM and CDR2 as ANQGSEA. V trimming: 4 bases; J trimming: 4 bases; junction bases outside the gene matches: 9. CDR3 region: CSVAMGQLGTEAFF. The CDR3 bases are TGCAGCGTTGCAATGGGACAGTTGGGCACTGAAGCTTTCTTT.

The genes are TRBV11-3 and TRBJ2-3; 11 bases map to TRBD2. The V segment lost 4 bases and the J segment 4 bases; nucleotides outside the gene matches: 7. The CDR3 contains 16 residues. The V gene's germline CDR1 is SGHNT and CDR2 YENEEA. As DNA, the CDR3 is TGTGCCAGCAGCTCCTATAGCGGGGGGGCCGCAGATACGCAGTATTTT. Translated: CASSSYSGGAADTQYF.

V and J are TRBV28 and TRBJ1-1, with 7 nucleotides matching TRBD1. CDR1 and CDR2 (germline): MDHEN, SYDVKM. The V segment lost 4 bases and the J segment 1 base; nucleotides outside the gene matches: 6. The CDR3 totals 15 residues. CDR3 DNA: TGTGCCAGCAGTTCACCGGGACAGACGAACACTGAAGCTTTCTTT. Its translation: CASSSPGQTNTEAFF.

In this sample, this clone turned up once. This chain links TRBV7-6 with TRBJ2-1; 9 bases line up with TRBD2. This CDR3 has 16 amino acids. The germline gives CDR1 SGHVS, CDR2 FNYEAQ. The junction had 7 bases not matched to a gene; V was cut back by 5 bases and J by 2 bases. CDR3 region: CASSPIVAGAYNEQFF. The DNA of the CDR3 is TGTGCCAGCAGCCCGATAGTAGCGGGGGCCTACAATGAGCAGTTCTTC.

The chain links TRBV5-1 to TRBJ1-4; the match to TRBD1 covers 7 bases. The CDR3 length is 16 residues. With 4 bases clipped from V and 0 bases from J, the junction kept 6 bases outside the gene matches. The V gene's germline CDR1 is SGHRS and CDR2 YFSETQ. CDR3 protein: CASSAGQVTTNEKLFF. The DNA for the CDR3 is TGCGCCAGCAGCGCCGGACAGGTGACAACTAATGAAAAACTGTTTTTT.

The CDR3 reads CASGQGASYEQYF. The CDR3 nucleotides read TGTGCCAGCGGACAGGGGGCCTCCTACGAGCAGTACTTC. The chain carries TRBV7-9 and TRBJ2-7, with 11 bases matching TRBD1. Germline CDR1 and CDR2: SEHNR and FQNEAQ (reference sequence). The CDR3 loop spans 13 amino acids. The ends lost 8 bases at V and 0 bases at J; junction bases unmatched: 0.

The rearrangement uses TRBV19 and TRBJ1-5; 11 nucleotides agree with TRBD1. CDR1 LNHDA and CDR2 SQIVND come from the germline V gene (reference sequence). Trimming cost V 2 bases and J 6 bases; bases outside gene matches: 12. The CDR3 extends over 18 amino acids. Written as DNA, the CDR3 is TGTGCCAGTAGTATATACGGGACAGGGGGAAGTTGGAGTCAGCCCCAGCATTTT. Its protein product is CASSIYGTGGSWSQPQHF.

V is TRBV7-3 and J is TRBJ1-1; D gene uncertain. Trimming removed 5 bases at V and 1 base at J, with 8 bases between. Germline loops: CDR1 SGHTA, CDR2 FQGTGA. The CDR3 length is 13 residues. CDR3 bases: TGTGCCAGCAGCCCCAGGCGGAACACTGAAGCTTTCTTT. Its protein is CASSPRRNTEAFF.

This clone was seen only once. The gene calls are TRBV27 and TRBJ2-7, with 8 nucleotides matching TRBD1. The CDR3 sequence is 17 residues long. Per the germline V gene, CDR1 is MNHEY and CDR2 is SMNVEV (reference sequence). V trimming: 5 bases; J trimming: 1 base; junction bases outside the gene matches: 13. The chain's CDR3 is CASSRLSGQGFSYEQYF. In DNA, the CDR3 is TGTGCCAGCAGTCGGCTTTCAGGACAGGGTTTTTCCTACGAGCAGTACTTC.

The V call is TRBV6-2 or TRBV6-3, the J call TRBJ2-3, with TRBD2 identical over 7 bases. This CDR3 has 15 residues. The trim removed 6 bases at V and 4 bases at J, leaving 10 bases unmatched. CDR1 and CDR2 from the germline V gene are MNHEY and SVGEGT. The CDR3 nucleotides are TGTGCCAGCAGCCAAAGCGGGGCGGTAGCAGATACGCAGTATTTT. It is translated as CASSQSGAVADTQYF.

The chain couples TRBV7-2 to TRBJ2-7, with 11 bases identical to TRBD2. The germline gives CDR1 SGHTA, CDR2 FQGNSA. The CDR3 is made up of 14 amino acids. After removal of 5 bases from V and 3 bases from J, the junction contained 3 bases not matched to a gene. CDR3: CASSRTSGGYEQYF. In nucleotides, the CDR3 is TGTGCCAGCAGCCGTACTAGCGGGGGCTACGAGCAGTACTTC.

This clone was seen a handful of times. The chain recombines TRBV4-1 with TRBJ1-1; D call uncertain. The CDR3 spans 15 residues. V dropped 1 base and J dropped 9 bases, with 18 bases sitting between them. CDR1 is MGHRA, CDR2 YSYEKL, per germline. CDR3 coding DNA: TGCGCCAGCAGCCAAGTTTTGCAGCCGATCAGGAAAGCTTTCTTT. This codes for CASSQVLQPIRKAFF.